Included here is one TCR beta chain sequence, with context. What it binds is unknown. The ends were cut back, 2 bases at V and 5 bases at J, with 15 bases in the middle. Germline assignment: CDR1 LGHNA and CDR2 YSLEER. The CDR3 is 15 amino acids. TCRdb used MiXCR to reprocess the 5' RACE reads, holding one entry per CDR3 protein. The sample records over 250,000 distinct CDR3 sequences, around 15% being singletons. The data were taken from a study of T-cell memory formation after mild COVID-19. The study's findings and limits: CD4+ contracting clones were found mainly in CM and EM, and CD8+ ones in EMRA.

Sequencing input: PBMCs or a T cell subset sorted from them (not recorded which). This receptor was taken from a man younger than 35 who had mild COVID-19 (a few samples of this study predate the infection). Cell type and time point are not known. The chain has TRBV4-3 and TRBJ1-1; D is ambiguous. CDR3 protein: CASSQTGLLGTEAFF. CDR3 DNA: TGCGCCAGCAGCCAAACGGGCCTACTAGGGACTGAAGCTTTCTTT.